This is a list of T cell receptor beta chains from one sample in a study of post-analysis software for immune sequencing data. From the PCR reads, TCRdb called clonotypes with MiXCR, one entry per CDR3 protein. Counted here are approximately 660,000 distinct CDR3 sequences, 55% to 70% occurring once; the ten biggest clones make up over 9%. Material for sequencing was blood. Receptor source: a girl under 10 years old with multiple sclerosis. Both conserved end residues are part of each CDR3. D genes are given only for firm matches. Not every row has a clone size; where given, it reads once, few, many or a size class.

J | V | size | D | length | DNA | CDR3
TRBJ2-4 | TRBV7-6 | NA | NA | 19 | TGTGCCAGCAGCTCCCTTAGCGGCACAGGGGCTCTAGCCAAAAACATTCAGTACTTC | CASSSLSGTGALAKNIQYF
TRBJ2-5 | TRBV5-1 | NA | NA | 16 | TGCGCCAGCAGCCTAGGGGGGCGGGCACCCCAAGAGACCCAGTACTTC | CASSLGGRAPQETQYF
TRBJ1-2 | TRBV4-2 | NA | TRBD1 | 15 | TGTGCCAGCAGACCCCGACAGGGGGAGGGTTTCGGCTACACCTTC | CASRPRQGEGFGYTF
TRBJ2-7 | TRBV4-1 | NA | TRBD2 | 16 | TGCGCCAGCAGCCAAGTCGCTCCTAGCGGGAGCTACGAGCAGTACTTC | CASSQVAPSGSYEQYF
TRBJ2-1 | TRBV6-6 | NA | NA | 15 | TGTGCCAGCAGGCCCGGACAGCAATCCAACAATGAGCAGTTCTTC | CASRPGQQSNNEQFF
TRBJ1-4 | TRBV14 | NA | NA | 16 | TGTGCCAGCAGTCGATTCCTAGCAGGCACTAATGAAAAACTGTTTTTT | CASSRFLAGTNEKLFF
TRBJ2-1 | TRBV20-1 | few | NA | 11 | TGCAGTGCTTTACAGGGCGATGAGCAGTTCTTC | CSALQGDEQFF
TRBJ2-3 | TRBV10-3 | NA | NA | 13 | TGTGCCATCAGTGACAGGGGCCCAGATACGCAGTATTTT | CAISDRGPDTQYF
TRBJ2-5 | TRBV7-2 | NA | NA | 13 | TGTGCCAGCACCGAATACCTCCAAGAGACCCAGTACTTC | CASTEYLQETQYF
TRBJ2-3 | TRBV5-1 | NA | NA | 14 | TGCGCCAGCAGCTTGGAGTGGGGGATAGATACGCAGTATTTT | CASSLEWGIDTQYF
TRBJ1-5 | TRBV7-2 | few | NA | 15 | TGTGCCAGCAGCCTCGACAGGATGAGCAATCAGCCCCAGCATTTT | CASSLDRMSNQPQHF
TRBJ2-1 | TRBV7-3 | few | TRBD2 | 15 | TGTGCCAGCAGCTTAAGCGGGAGGGCCAACAATGAGCAGTTCTTC | CASSLSGRANNEQFF
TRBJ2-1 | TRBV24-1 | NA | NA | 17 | TGTGCCACCAGTGCTACGGGTTACAGGCCCCCTGGAAATGAGCAGTTCTTC | CATSATGYRPPGNEQFF
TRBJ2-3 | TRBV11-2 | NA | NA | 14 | TGTGCCAGCAGCTTAGAGTCGGCGAATAGGGCGCAGTATTTT | CASSLESANRAQYF
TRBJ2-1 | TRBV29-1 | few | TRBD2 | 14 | TGCAGCGTTGTTGCGGGAGATGCCTACAATGAGCAGTTCTTC | CSVVAGDAYNEQFF
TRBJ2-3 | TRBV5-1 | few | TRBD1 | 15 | TGCGCCAGCAGGCCACAGGGGGCTGTCGTGAATACGCAGTATTTT | CASRPQGAVVNTQYF
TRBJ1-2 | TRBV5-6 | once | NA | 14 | TGTGCCAGCAGCTTGGGGCCCGACAGCTATGGCTACACCTTC | CASSLGPDSYGYTF
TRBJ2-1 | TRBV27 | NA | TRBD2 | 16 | TGTGCCAGCAGTCCCACTAGCGGGGGGGCGATCGATGAGCAGTTCTTC | CASSPTSGGAIDEQFF
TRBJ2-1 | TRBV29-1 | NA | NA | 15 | TGCAGCGTTGATCGGGAGGGGACAGCCTACAATGAGCAGTTCTTC | CSVDREGTAYNEQFF
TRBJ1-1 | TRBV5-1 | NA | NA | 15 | TGCGCCAGCAGCTTGGCCGGGGGGGCGAGCACTGAAGCTTTCTTT | CASSLAGGASTEAFF
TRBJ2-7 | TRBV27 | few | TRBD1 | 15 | TGTGCCAGCAGTTTAGGGGCAGGGGGAACGTACGAGCAGTACTTC | CASSLGAGGTYEQYF
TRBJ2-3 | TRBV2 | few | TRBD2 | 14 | TGTGCCAGCAGTGGGGGACTAGCTACAGATACGCAGTATTTT | CASSGGLATDTQYF
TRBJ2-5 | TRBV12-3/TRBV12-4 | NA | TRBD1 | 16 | TGTGCCAGCAGTGACGGGACAGGGGCTAGAAGGGAGACCCAGTACTTC | CASSDGTGARRETQYF
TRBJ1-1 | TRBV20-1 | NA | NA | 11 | TGCAGTGCTAGAGATACCACTGGAGCTTTCTTT | CSARDTTGAFF